This T cell receptor beta chain was sequenced for a study of blood T cell repertoires in COVID-19. Across the whole study: Researchers got acute and convalescent COVID-19 samples from the United States, Italy and Spain. T cells, B-cell-depleted T cells, or PBMCs provided the cDNA or gDNA that served as material.

Per the authors' pipeline: Researchers report that nucleated cell counts were estimated from reference gene primer amplification. The table came from immunoSEQ multiplex PCR; TCRdb's copy has only in-frame clones and leaves some out. V, J and clone size were drawn from that table, and D and trimming were deduced from the DNA. The sample has roughly 200,000 clones, 79% seen once. Seattle patients were enrolled while actively infected and followed longitudinally. Germline V gene sequence: CDR1 MGHDK, CDR2 SYGVNS. V dropped 8 bases and J dropped 7 bases, with 12 bases sitting between them. CDR3 length equals 12 residues.

This TCR came from a woman aged 40 to 55 with COVID-19, enrolled during active disease. The material sequenced was peripheral blood. The V gene is TRBV25-1, the J gene TRBJ1-5; D might be TRBD1 (5 bases). CDR3 sequence reads: CASSRQQQPQHF. CDR3 sequence (DNA): TGTGCCAGCTCACGACAGCAGCAGCCCCAGCATTTT.